This T cell receptor beta chain emerged from a study of blood T cell repertoires in COVID-19. Study context: Collection of acute and convalescent COVID-19 samples took place in the United States, Italy and Spain. The cDNA or gDNA used as material had been derived from T cells, B-cell-depleted T cells, or PBMCs.

In the authors' workflow: Reference gene primer amplification in the assay estimated nucleated cell counts. Data came from immunoSEQ multiplex PCR; TCRdb stores just in-frame clones and leaves some out. V, J and clone size reflect that table, while D and trimming were determined from the DNA. The sample holds nearly 250,000 clones, 86% seen once. The source is a woman aged 55-69 years who had recovered from COVID-19. The sample comprised peripheral blood.

The CDR3 here is CASSQDRGSRGETQYF. The CDR3 DNA reads as TGTGCCAGCAGCCAAGATCGAGGGTCACGCGGGGAGACCCAGTACTTC. The V and J genes are TRBV3-1 (or the pseudogene TRBV3-2) and TRBJ2-5, with a tentative D call TRBD2 (5 bases). The CDR3 contains 16 residues. From germline, CDR1 is LGHDT and CDR2 YNNKEL (reference sequence). The V gene lost 0 bases and the J gene lost 5 bases, with 16 bases spanning the gap.